A single TCR beta chain is shown here with its context. Living in roughly 25 US areas, the participants were between roughly 18 and 90 years of age. This CDR3 is built from 15 residues. Germline-derived CDR1 and CDR2 are ENHRY and SYGVKD. Trimming shortened V by 0 bases and J by 4 bases, and 12 bases separated the two germline ends. The data are from a study of blood T cell repertoires in COVID-19. In the original analysis: Using reference gene primer amplification, nucleated cell counts were estimated. Here immunoSEQ multiplex PCR was the method, and the copy in TCRdb shows in-frame clones only, minus some. V, J and clone size are those of that table, while D and trimming were read from the DNA. The table lists about 330,000 clones, around nine tenths of them singletons.

Specimen: PBMCs or T cells enriched from blood (not recorded which). The clonotype was recovered from a man aged 25-40 years who had recovered from COVID-19. The chain employs TRBV10-3 and TRBJ1-2; no definite D call. CDR3: CAISESQVIGYGYTF. The CDR3 nucleotides are TGTGCCATCAGTGAGTCCCAGGTAATCGGCTATGGCTACACCTTC.